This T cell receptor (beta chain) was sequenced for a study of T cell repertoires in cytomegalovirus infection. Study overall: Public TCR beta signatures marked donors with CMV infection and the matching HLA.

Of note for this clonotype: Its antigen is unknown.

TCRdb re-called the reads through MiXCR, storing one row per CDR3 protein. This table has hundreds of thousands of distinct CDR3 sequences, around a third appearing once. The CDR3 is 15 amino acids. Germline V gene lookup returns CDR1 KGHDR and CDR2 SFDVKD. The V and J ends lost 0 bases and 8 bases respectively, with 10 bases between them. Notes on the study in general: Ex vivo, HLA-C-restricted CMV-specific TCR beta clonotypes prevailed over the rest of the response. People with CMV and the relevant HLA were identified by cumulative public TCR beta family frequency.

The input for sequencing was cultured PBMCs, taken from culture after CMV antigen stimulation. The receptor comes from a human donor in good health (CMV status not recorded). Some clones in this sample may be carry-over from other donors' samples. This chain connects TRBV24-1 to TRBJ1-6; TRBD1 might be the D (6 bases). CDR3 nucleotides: TGTGCCACCAGTGATTTGCAGGGGTTTGATTCACCCCTCCACTTT. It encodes CATSDLQGFDSPLHF.